These 20 T cell receptor beta chains originate from one sample sequenced in a study of CD8 T cells in ankylosing spondylitis. Study-level findings and limits: A motif in TCR beta, a set of 8 or 9 highly homologous variants, appeared characteristic of ankylosing spondylitis blood.

These TCRs' antigens remain unknown. TCRdb re-derived calls from the 5' RACE reads in MiXCR, one entry per CDR3 protein. The sample holds more than 400,000 distinct CDR3 sequences, about 5.7% seen once. The sample consisted of blood, either unsorted or a sorted T cell fraction (not recorded which). Receptor source: a male donor with ankylosing spondylitis.

This clonotype was seen at least ten times. The chain carries TRBV20-1 and TRBJ2-3, with D unclear. CDR1 and CDR2 (germline): DFQATT, SNEGSKA (reference sequence). V lost 6 bases and J lost 5, with 12 bases in between. This CDR3 region has 12 residues. The CDR3 region has the DNA TGCAGTGCCGAATCGTGGGGAGATACGCAGTATTTT. This encodes CSAESWGDTQYF.

This clonotype came up a few times. V gene TRBV7-8 combines with J gene TRBJ1-5; 7 bases align to TRBD1. Germline-derived CDR1 and CDR2 are SGHVS and FQNEAQ. After removal of 5 bases from V and 6 bases from J, the junction contained 13 bases not matched to a gene. The CDR3 sequence is 16 residues long. The DNA for the CDR3 is TGTGCCAGCAGCCGTCACCGGGACAGAGGAGCTCAGCCCCAGCATTTT. Protein: CASSRHRDRGAQPQHF.

At least ten counts were recorded for this clonotype. V gene TRBV29-1 combines with J gene TRBJ2-7; TRBD2 agrees at 8 bases. V dropped 6 bases and J dropped 0; count of bases not matched to a gene: 4. This CDR3 is built from 13 residues. From germline, CDR1 is SQVTM and CDR2 ANQGSEA. In nucleotides, the CDR3 is TGCAGCGTCGGGGCGGGAGGCTCCTACGAGCAGTACTTC. Its translation: CSVGAGGSYEQYF.

In this sample, this clonotype turned up many times. V and J are TRBV27 and TRBJ1-1; D perhaps matches TRBD1 (5 bases). This CDR3 is 15 amino acids long. Germline V lookup: CDR1 MNHEY, CDR2 SMNVEV (reference sequence). Trimming took 5 bases from V and 1 from J, leaving 14 bases between them. CDR3 sequence (DNA): TGTGCCAGCAGTCCTAAGGGGCCAGGGAACACTGAAGCTTTCTTT. This codes for CASSPKGPGNTEAFF.

There are many counts of this clonotype. The rearrangement uses TRBV7-2 and TRBJ2-5, with TRBD2 matching over 9 bases. CDR1 SGHTA and CDR2 FQGNSA come from the germline V gene. The CDR3 runs to 15 residues. Losses at the gene ends were 5 bases for V and 4 bases for J; bases not matched to a gene: 8. CDR3 sequence: CASSAGLAPGETQYF. As DNA, the CDR3 is TGTGCCAGCAGCGCAGGACTAGCGCCGGGAGAGACCCAGTACTTC.

This rearrangement joins TRBV20-1 to TRBJ2-5; 10 bases align to TRBD2. There are 16 residues in the CDR3. Trimming cost V 3 bases and J 0 bases; bases outside gene matches: 7. Germline V gives CDR1 DFQATT, CDR2 SNEGSKA (reference sequence). DNA for the CDR3: TGCAGTGCTAGGGCTAGCGGGAGAAAATACCAAGAGACCCAGTACTTC. Its translation is CSARASGRKYQETQYF.

The chain is built from TRBV5-1 and TRBJ2-1; D is uncertain. The CDR3 totals 17 residues. Germline loops: CDR1 SGHRS, CDR2 YFSETQ. V lost 0 bases and J 0 bases, leaving 13 bases between the germline ends. The CDR3 is CASSLVSLQSSYNEQFF. In DNA, the CDR3 is TGCGCCAGCAGCTTGGTGTCCCTACAGAGCTCCTACAATGAGCAGTTCTTC.

The J gene is TRBJ1-5, the V gene TRBV23-1, with TRBD1 matching 7 bases. TRBV23-1 is an ORF, and what it does is uncertain. The trim removed 2 bases at V and 2 bases at J, leaving 6 bases unmatched. CDR3 length: 16 residues. The CDR3 coding sequence is TGCGCCAGCAGTCAAGGGAACAGGGGTGGCAATCAGCCCCAGCATTTT. It translates to CASSQGNRGGNQPQHF.

This clonotype was counted many times. CDR3 DNA sequence: TGCAGTGCTAGAGATCGGACAGGGGCGCGGACTGAAGCTTTCTTT. This codes for CSARDRTGARTEAFF. The gene calls are TRBV20-1 and TRBJ1-1; TRBD1 agrees at 9 bases. There are 15 residues in the CDR3. Looked up from germline, CDR1 is DFQATT and CDR2 is SNEGSKA (reference sequence). After removal of 0 bases from V and 5 bases from J, the junction contained 7 bases not matched to a gene.

This clonotype was detected a few times. V and J are TRBV5-1 and TRBJ2-3; D perhaps matches TRBD2 (5 bases). The V gene's germline CDR1 is SGHRS and CDR2 YFSETQ. The CDR3 contains 15 residues. Trimming left V 0 bases short and J 0 bases short, with 8 bases between. DNA for the CDR3: TGCGCCAGCAGCTTGGCCCCGGGGAGCACAGATACGCAGTATTTT. Protein sequence: CASSLAPGSTDTQYF.

This clonotype was found many times. The V gene is TRBV5-1, the J gene TRBJ2-3; tentatively, D is TRBD1 (6 bases). Germline V gene lookup returns CDR1 SGHRS and CDR2 YFSETQ. This CDR3 contains 17 residues. The ends were cut back, 2 bases at V and 0 bases at J, with 16 bases in the middle. Written as DNA, the CDR3 is TGCGCCAGCAGCTTCCGAGGCAGGGGTTCTAGCACAGATACGCAGTATTTT. Residues: CASSFRGRGSSTDTQYF. The full variable domain, with the rest looked up from reference TRBV5-1 and TRBJ2-3, is KAGVTQTPRYLIKTRGQQVTLSCSPISGHRSVSWYQQTPGQGLQFLFEYFSETQRNKGNFPGRFSGRQFSNSRSEMNVSTLELGDSALYLCASSFRGRGSSTDTQYFGPGTRLTVL.

There are many counts of this clonotype. This chain joins TRBV4-1 and TRBJ1-2, with 7 bases identical to TRBD1. Germline V gene lookup returns CDR1 MGHRA and CDR2 YSYEKL. Unmatched junction bases numbered 6, after V lost 0 bases and J lost 2 bases. CDR3 length: 16 residues. The CDR3 loop is CASSQDHRGENYGYTF. CDR3 in DNA: TGCGCCAGCAGCCAAGATCACAGGGGCGAGAACTATGGCTACACCTTC.

This clonotype was detected ten times or more. V gene TRBV29-1 combines with J gene TRBJ2-1; D not certain. V shed 4 bases and J shed 8 bases, with 9 bases lying between them. CDR3 size: 11 residues. The germline V gene has CDR1 SQVTM and CDR2 ANQGSEA. CDR3 sequence (DNA): TGCAGCGTTGGTATGAGAGATGAGCAGTTCTTC. It yields the protein CSVGMRDEQFF.

This clonotype was seen a handful of times. The CDR3 DNA reads as TGTGCCACCCGGAACAGGATGGATTACACTGAAGCTTTCTTT. This encodes CATRNRMDYTEAFF. V and J are TRBV6-2 or TRBV6-3 and TRBJ1-1; a weak D match, TRBD1 (5 bases). Looked up from germline, CDR1 is MNHEY and CDR2 is SVGEGT. V was clipped by 10 bases and J by 3 bases, with 18 bases between them. The CDR3 length is 14 residues.

This clonotype was recorded at least ten times. The chain has TRBV19 and TRBJ1-1; the D is unclear. CDR1 LNHDA and CDR2 SQIVND come from the germline V gene (reference sequence). Trimming took off 6 bases at V and 0 bases at J, with 11 bases between the two ends. This CDR3 comprises 14 residues. The CDR3 DNA sequence: TGTGCCAGTAGCCTAAGGGATATGAACACTGAAGCTTTCTTT. Translated: CASSLRDMNTEAFF.

This clonotype appeared many times. The chain has TRBV4-1 and TRBJ1-2; unclear D gene. V lost 2 bases to trimming and J lost 4 bases, with 11 bases between them. This CDR3 has 14 residues. The germline CDR1 and CDR2 sequences are MGHRA and YSYEKL. CDR3: CASSQPLAAYGYTF. The CDR3 nucleotides read TGCGCCAGCAGCCAACCATTAGCAGCCTATGGCTACACCTTC.

In its sample, this clonotype was seen many times. The chain employs TRBV15 and TRBJ2-3, with unresolved D. Deletions cut 0 bases from V and 4 bases from J, with 8 bases between. The germline V gene has CDR1 LNHNV and CDR2 YYDKDF (reference sequence). CDR3 size: 14 residues. The CDR3 loop is CATSRDKAADTQYF. The CDR3 DNA follows: TGTGCCACCAGCAGAGATAAGGCTGCAGATACGCAGTATTTT.

This clonotype was counted ten times or more. The chain uses TRBV20-1 and TRBJ2-1; possible D gene TRBD1, 5 bases. CDR3 length: 12 residues. Deletions cut 2 bases from V and 8 bases from J, with 10 bases between. Germline assignment: CDR1 DFQATT and CDR2 SNEGSKA (reference sequence). This CDR3 is CSARKWGDEQFF. CDR3 in DNA: TGCAGTGCTAGAAAGTGGGGCGATGAGCAGTTCTTC.

In this sample, this clonotype turned up many times. The chain carries TRBV5-4 and TRBJ1-6; no definite D call. This CDR3 has 14 amino acids. Germline V gene data show CDR1 as SGHNT and CDR2 as YYREEE (reference sequence). The V end was cut by 0 bases, the J end by 7 bases, with 8 bases between. CDR3 nucleotide sequence: TGTGCCAGCAGCTTGGTTTCCCGGAATTCACCCCTCCACTTT. Protein: CASSLVSRNSPLHF.

This clonotype was recorded many times. The rearrangement links TRBV28 to TRBJ2-2, with D possibly being TRBD1 (6 bases). Trimming took 6 bases from V and 5 from J, leaving 16 bases between them. The germline gives CDR1 MDHEN, CDR2 SYDVKM. The CDR3 contains 15 residues. CDR3: CASSPGQPATGELFF. DNA for the CDR3: TGTGCCAGCAGCCCCGGACAGCCCGCAACCGGGGAGCTGTTTTTT.